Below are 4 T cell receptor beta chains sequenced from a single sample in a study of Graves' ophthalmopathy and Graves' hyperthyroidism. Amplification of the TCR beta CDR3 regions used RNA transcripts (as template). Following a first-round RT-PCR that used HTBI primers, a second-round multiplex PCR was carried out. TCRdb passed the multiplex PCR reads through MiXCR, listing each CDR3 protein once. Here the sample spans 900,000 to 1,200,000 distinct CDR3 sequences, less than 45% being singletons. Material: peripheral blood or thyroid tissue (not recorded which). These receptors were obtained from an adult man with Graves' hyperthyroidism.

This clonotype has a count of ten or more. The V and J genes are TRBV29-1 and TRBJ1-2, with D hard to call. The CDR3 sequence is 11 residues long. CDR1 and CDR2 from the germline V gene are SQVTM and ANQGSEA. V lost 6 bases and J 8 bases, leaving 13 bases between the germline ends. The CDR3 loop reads CSVPRWRGYTF. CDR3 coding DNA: TGCAGCGTCCCCAGGTGGCGGGGCTACACCTTC.

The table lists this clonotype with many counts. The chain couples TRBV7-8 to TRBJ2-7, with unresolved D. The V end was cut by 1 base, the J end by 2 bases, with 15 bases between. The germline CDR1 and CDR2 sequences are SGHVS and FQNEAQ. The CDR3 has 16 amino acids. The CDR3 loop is CASSLEVRGYAYEQYF. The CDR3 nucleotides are TGTGCCAGCAGCTTAGAAGTACGAGGTTACGCCTACGAGCAGTACTTC.

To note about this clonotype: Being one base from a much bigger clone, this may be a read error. The CDR3 bases are TGCGCCAGCAGCTCCGCCACAGCTCCCTATGGCTACACCTTC. Amino acids: CASSSATAPYGYTF. This chain links TRBV5-1 with TRBJ1-2, with D unclear. Per germline, CDR1 SGHRS and CDR2 YFSETQ. The CDR3 has 14 residues. Trimming took off 3 bases at V and 4 bases at J, with 13 bases between the two ends.

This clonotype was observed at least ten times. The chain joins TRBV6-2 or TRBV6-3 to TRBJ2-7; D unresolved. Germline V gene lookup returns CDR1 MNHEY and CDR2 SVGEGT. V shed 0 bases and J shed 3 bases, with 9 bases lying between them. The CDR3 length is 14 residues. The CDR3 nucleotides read TGTGCCAGCAGTTACTCGGCGGAGATCTACGAGCAGTACTTC. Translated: CASSYSAEIYEQYF.